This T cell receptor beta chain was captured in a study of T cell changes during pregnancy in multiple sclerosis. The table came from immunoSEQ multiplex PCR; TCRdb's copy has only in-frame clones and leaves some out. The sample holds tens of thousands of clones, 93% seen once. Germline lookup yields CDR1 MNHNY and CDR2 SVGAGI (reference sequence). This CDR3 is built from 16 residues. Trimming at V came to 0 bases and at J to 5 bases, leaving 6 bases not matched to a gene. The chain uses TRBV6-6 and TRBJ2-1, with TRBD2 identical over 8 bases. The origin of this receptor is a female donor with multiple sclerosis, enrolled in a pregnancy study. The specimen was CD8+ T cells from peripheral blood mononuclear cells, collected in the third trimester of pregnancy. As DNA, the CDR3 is TGTGCCAGCAGTTACTCGACCAGCGGGAGCCACAATGAGCAGTTCTTC. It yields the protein CASSYSTSGSHNEQFF.